Listed here are 25 T cell receptor beta chains from one sample, sequenced in a study of response to subunit inactivated influenza vaccine. TCRdb processed the RT-PCR reads anew with MiXCR; each CDR3 protein has one entry. The sample consists of 500,000 to 600,000 distinct CDR3 sequences, 16% of them appearing once. Sequencing was performed on CD4+ T cells sorted from PBMCs, taken about 24 months after vaccination. These receptors came from a man aged 45-69 years who received an inactivated influenza vaccine.

This clonotype was detected a few times. The rearrangement uses TRBV25-1 and TRBJ2-7; D is unresolved. V was trimmed by 5 bases and J by 3 bases, leaving 14 bases between them. Germline assignment: CDR1 MGHDK and CDR2 SYGVNS. This CDR3 contains 14 residues. The CDR3 loop is CASSSIKGRYEQYF. CDR3 nucleotide sequence: TGTGCCAGCAGTTCCATCAAGGGTCGCTACGAGCAGTACTTC.

The rearrangement joins TRBV12-3 or TRBV12-4 to TRBJ2-5; D may be TRBD1 (6 bases). Trimming removed 3 bases at V and 2 bases at J, with 13 bases between. The CDR3 covers 15 residues. The CDR3 spells CASSLGKGVQETQYF. CDR3 DNA sequence: TGTGCCAGCAGTTTGGGGAAGGGGGTGCAAGAGACCCAGTACTTC.

The rearrangement links TRBV15 to TRBJ2-7, with 8 bases identical to TRBD1. V gave up 3 bases and J gave up 3 bases; unmatched junction bases: 7. Germline assignment: CDR1 LNHNV and CDR2 YYDKDF (reference sequence). This CDR3 comprises 15 residues. Written as DNA, the CDR3 is TGTGCCACCAGCAGTGAGACAGGGGTAAGCTACGAGCAGTACTTC. It is translated as CATSSETGVSYEQYF. The whole variable domain, filled in from reference TRBV15 and TRBJ2-7, reads DAMVIQNPRYQVTQFGKPVTLSCSQTLNHNVMYWYQQKSSQAPKLLFHYYDKDFNNEADTPDNFQSRRPNTSFCFLDIRSPGLGDTAMYLCATSSETGVSYEQYFGPGTRLTVT.

The rearrangement links TRBV4-2 to TRBJ2-7; D gene uncertain. The length of the CDR3 is 13 residues. Trimming shortened V by 0 bases and J by 1 base, and 4 bases separated the two germline ends. CDR1 and CDR2 (germline): LGHNA, YNFKEQ. CDR3 loop: CASSQDKSYEQYF. Here the CDR3 DNA reads TGTGCCAGCAGCCAAGATAAGTCCTACGAGCAGTACTTC.

This clonotype was counted a few times. The chain links TRBV7-2 to TRBJ2-5; a possible D gene is TRBD1 (7 bases). Germline CDR1 SGHTA, CDR2 FQGNSA. V lost 5 bases and J lost 7, with 20 bases in between. There are 15 residues in the CDR3. CDR3 loop: CASSLWTGQGGTQYF. The DNA for the CDR3 is TGTGCCAGCAGCCTATGGACTGGCCAGGGGGGGACCCAGTACTTC.

The chain uses TRBV12-3 or TRBV12-4 and TRBJ2-3, with unresolved D. The CDR3 is 14 amino acids. The ends were cut back, 7 bases at V and 1 base at J, with 12 bases in the middle. In nucleotides, the CDR3 is TGTGCCAGCAATTTCCTAGGACGCACAGATACGCAGTATTTT. Translated: CASNFLGRTDTQYF.

At least ten counts were recorded for this clonotype. The chain couples TRBV7-6 to TRBJ1-5; the match to TRBD1 covers 7 bases. V shed 0 bases, J shed 1 base, and the junction held 0 bases outside the gene matches. This CDR3 is 15 amino acids long. The germline V gene has CDR1 SGHVS and CDR2 FNYEAQ. The CDR3 loop is CASSLATGSNQPQHF. The DNA of the CDR3 is TGTGCCAGCAGCTTAGCGACAGGGAGCAATCAGCCCCAGCATTTT.

This clonotype was seen only a few times. The chain carries TRBV20-1 and TRBJ2-1, with 11 bases matching TRBD2. The CDR3 loop spans 14 amino acids. Germline V gives CDR1 DFQATT, CDR2 SNEGSKA (reference sequence). The V segment lost 8 bases and the J segment 3 bases; nucleotides outside the gene matches: 6. In DNA, the CDR3 is TGCAGTACTCAAACTAGCGGGAGCTACAATGAGCAGTTCTTC. Encoded protein: CSTQTSGSYNEQFF.

The chain employs TRBV12-3 or TRBV12-4 and TRBJ2-1; D remains unclear. The CDR3 runs to 14 residues. V was cut by 2 bases and J by 8 bases, with 13 bases left in between. CDR3 in amino acids: CASSLWPFGDEQFF. CDR3 DNA: TGTGCCAGCAGTTTATGGCCCTTTGGCGATGAGCAGTTCTTC.

The V and J genes are TRBV20-1 and TRBJ2-7, with 8 bases lining up with TRBD2. The CDR3 is 15 residues long. CDR1 DFQATT and CDR2 SNEGSKA come from the germline V gene (reference sequence). Trimming cost V 1 base and J 6 bases; bases outside gene matches: 11. DNA of the CDR3: TGCAGTGCTAGAGGAACGCTAGCGGGCTCTCTCGAGCAGTACTTC. Translated, it gives CSARGTLAGSLEQYF.

This clonotype was seen many times. The V gene is TRBV27, the J gene TRBJ1-2; D not resolved. Trimming took 6 bases from V and 4 from J, leaving 9 bases between them. The V gene's germline CDR1 is MNHEY and CDR2 SMNVEV (reference sequence). The CDR3 totals 12 residues. The CDR3 sequence is CASSPDGYGYTF. CDR3 in DNA: TGTGCCAGCAGCCCGGACGGCTATGGCTACACCTTC.

The chain recombines TRBV4-2 with TRBJ1-2; a possible D gene is TRBD1 (6 bases). Germline values: CDR1 LGHNA, CDR2 YNFKEQ. V lost 7 bases and J 2 bases, leaving 20 bases between the germline ends. The CDR3 length is 16 residues. The CDR3 DNA sequence: TGTGCCAGCACCACAGGGCTCGTCGCAAGAAACTATGGCTACACCTTC. Translation gives CASTTGLVARNYGYTF.

The CDR3, as DNA: TGTGCCAGCAGTTCAGGCGTACTGAGATCCGTTATTGAAGCTTTCTTT. It codes for CASSSGVLRSVIEAFF. The chain links TRBV12-3 or TRBV12-4 to TRBJ1-1; D is unresolved. Trimming took off 4 bases at V and 7 bases at J, with 22 bases between the two ends. The CDR3 runs to 16 residues.

The table lists this clonotype with a few counts. The chain recombines TRBV12-3 or TRBV12-4 with TRBJ1-2; D is perhaps TRBD1 (6 bases). The CDR3 covers 13 residues. The V and J ends lost 2 bases and 7 bases respectively, with 11 bases between them. The CDR3, as DNA: TGTGCCAGCAGTTTACCCAACAGGGCTGGCTACACCTTC. This codes for CASSLPNRAGYTF.

V usage is TRBV15 and J usage is TRBJ2-7, with 7 bases fitting TRBD1. Germline CDR1 and CDR2: LNHNV and YYDKDF (reference sequence). J lost 4 bases, V lost 5 bases, and 2 bases had no gene match. This CDR3 has 12 amino acids. The DNA of the CDR3 is TGTGCCACCAGCGAACAGGGGTACGAGCAGTACTTC. Translated: CATSEQGYEQYF.

The genes are TRBV20-1 and TRBJ2-3; 9 bases map to TRBD2. In germline, CDR1 is DFQATT, CDR2 SNEGSKA (reference sequence). The V and J ends lost 3 bases and 6 bases, in that order; junction bases with no gene match: 10. This CDR3 contains 15 residues. The DNA for the CDR3 is TGCAGTGCTAGGCGGGAGGGGGCGGCTCGGGATACGCAGTATTTT. Translating it yields CSARREGAARDTQYF.

This clonotype was seen repeatedly, ten times or more. The gene calls are TRBV5-1 and TRBJ2-1, with 10 nucleotides matching TRBD2. This CDR3 spans 15 amino acids. The germline V gene has CDR1 SGHRS and CDR2 YFSETQ. After removal of 0 bases from V and 7 bases from J, the junction contained 4 bases not matched to a gene. CDR3 sequence (DNA): TGCGCCAGCAGCTTGGCTAGCGGGAGTATAAATGAGCAGTTCTTC. It encodes CASSLASGSINEQFF.

The gene calls are TRBV20-1 and TRBJ2-3; D gene unclear. The CDR3 loop spans 12 amino acids. Germline V CDR1 and CDR2: DFQATT, SNEGSKA (reference sequence). Trimming removed 4 bases from V and 9 bases from J, with 14 bases in between. CDR3 coding DNA: TGCAGTGCTAATGACCCGATGGGGACGCAGTATTTT. Its translation: CSANDPMGTQYF.

Only a few counts were recorded for this clonotype. The rearrangement joins TRBV6-2 or TRBV6-3 to TRBJ2-4; possibly TRBD1 for D (5 bases). There are 15 residues in the CDR3. V gave up 8 bases and J gave up 9 bases, with 23 bases separating them. The germline gives CDR1 MNHEY, CDR2 SVGEGT. CDR3 coding DNA: TGTGCCAGCTCGACAGCACAAGAATTTTTTAGCATTCAGTACTTC. It is translated as CASSTAQEFFSIQYF.

V is TRBV24-1 and J is TRBJ2-7, with a tentative D call TRBD2 (5 bases). The V gene's germline CDR1 is KGHDR and CDR2 SFDVKD. CDR3 length: 13 residues. V was clipped by 12 bases and J by 5 bases, with 19 bases between them. The DNA of the CDR3 is TGTGCCGCCGGAGACGGGATGGTCAACGAGCAGTACTTC. It specifies CAAGDGMVNEQYF.

This clonotype has at least ten counts. This chain joins TRBV20-1 and TRBJ1-4, with D possibly being TRBD1 (5 bases). CDR3 length: 12 amino acids. Germline values: CDR1 DFQATT, CDR2 SNEGSKA (reference sequence). V gave up 6 bases and J gave up 5 bases, with 10 bases separating them. CDR3 amino acids: CSAQGENEKLFF. In DNA form, the CDR3 reads TGCAGTGCCCAGGGAGAAAATGAAAAACTGTTTTTT.

The rearrangement links TRBV20-1 to TRBJ1-1; the D is unclear. This CDR3 is 14 amino acids long. Trimming took 0 bases from V and 6 from J, leaving 14 bases between them. Germline loops: CDR1 DFQATT, CDR2 SNEGSKA (reference sequence). CDR3 bases: TGCAGTGCTAGAGATCCGGTAGGGATGGCTGAAGCTTTCTTT. Translating gives CSARDPVGMAEAFF.

The chain joins TRBV11-2 to TRBJ1-6; 8 bases line up with TRBD1. The CDR3 length is 16 residues. Per germline, CDR1 SGHAT and CDR2 FQNNGV. Trimming took 5 bases from V and 9 from J; bases not matched to a gene: 12. The CDR3 protein is CASSLRGQALGSPLHF. For the CDR3, the DNA is TGTGCCAGCAGCCTACGGGGACAGGCCTTGGGTTCACCCCTCCACTTT.

Only a few counts were recorded for this clonotype. The chain employs TRBV20-1 and TRBJ2-7, with TRBD2 matching over 9 bases. The germline V gene encodes CDR1 DFQATT and CDR2 SNEGSKA (reference sequence). The CDR3 runs to 13 residues. V lost 3 bases to trimming and J lost 4 bases; unmatched junction nucleotides: 4. CDR3 residues: CSARLSGRYEQYF. As DNA, the CDR3 is TGCAGTGCTAGGTTGAGCGGGAGGTACGAGCAGTACTTC.

This clonotype was counted between two and nine times. The CDR3 DNA reads as TGTGCCAGCAGTCCCCGGGGGGGGCAGCTGATGAACACTGAAGCTTTCTTT. Its translation is CASSPRGGQLMNTEAFF. The chain is built from TRBV28 and TRBJ1-1, with a possible D match to TRBD1 (6 bases). The CDR3 has 17 residues. V lost 5 bases and J lost 0, with 19 bases in between. The germline CDR1 and CDR2 sequences are MDHEN and SYDVKM.